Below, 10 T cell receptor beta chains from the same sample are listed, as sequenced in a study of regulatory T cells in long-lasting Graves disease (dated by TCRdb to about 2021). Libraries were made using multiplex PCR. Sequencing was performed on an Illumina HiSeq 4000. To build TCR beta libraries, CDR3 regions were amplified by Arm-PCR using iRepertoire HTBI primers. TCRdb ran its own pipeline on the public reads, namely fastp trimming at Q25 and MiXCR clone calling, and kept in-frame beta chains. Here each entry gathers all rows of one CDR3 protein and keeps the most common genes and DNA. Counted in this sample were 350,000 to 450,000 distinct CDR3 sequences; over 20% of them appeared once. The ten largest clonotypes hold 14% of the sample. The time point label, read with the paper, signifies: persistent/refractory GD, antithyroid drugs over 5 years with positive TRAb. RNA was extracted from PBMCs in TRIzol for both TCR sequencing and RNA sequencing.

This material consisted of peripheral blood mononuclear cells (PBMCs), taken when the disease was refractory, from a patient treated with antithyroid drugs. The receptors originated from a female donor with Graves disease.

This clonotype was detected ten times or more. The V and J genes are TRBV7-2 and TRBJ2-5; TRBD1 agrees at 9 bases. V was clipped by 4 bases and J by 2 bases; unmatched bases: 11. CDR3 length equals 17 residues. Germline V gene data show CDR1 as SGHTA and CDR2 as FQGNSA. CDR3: CASSSSGGQGWQETQYF. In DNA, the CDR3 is TGTGCCAGCAGCTCTAGTGGGGGACAGGGTTGGCAAGAGACCCAGTACTTC.

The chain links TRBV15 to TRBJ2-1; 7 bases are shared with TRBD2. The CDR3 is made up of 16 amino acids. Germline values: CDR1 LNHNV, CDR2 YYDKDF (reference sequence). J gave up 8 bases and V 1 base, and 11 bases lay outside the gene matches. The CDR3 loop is CATSRVWASGFHEQFF. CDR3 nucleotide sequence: TGTGCCACCAGCAGAGTTTGGGCTAGCGGTTTCCATGAGCAGTTCTTC.

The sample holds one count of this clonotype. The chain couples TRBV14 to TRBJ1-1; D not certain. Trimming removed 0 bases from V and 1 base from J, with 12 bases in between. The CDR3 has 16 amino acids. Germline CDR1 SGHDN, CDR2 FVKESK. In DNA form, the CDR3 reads TGTGCCAGCAGCCAAGAAAGTGGACTTTCGAACACTGAAGCTTTCTTT. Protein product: CASSQESGLSNTEAFF.

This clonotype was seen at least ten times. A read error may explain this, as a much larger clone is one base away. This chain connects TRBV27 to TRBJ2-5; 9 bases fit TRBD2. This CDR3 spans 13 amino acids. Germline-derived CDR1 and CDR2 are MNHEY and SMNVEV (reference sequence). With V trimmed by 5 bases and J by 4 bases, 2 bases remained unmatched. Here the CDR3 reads CASSLAGPETQYF. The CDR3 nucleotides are TGTGCCAGCAGTCTAGCGGGACCAGAGACCCAGTACTTC.

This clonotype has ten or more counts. CDR3 in DNA: TGTGCCAGCAGTCACAGTTCTCTCGGGGAGCTGTTTTTT. Encoded protein: CASSHSSLGELFF. V and J are TRBV11-2 and TRBJ2-2; D gene unclear. CDR3 length: 13 amino acids. The ends were cut back, 6 bases at V and 7 bases at J, with 12 bases in the middle. The germline V gene encodes CDR1 SGHAT and CDR2 FQNNGV.

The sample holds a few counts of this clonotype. Written as DNA, the CDR3 is TGCAGCGTTGGGACTAGCGGGAGTACCGGGGAGCTGTTTTTT. This gives the protein CSVGTSGSTGELFF. This sequence joins TRBV29-1 and TRBJ2-2; 13 nucleotides line up with TRBD2. Germline CDR1 and CDR2: SQVTM and ANQGSEA. The CDR3 sequence is 14 residues long. After removal of 4 bases from V and 5 bases from J, the junction contained 1 base not matched to a gene.

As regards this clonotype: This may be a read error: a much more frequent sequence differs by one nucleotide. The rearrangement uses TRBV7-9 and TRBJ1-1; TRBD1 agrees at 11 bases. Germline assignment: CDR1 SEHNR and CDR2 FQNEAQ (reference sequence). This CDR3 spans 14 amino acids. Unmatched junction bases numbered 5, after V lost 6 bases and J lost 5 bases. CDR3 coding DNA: TGTGCCAGCAGGCGGGACAGGGGGAGGACTGAAGCTTTCTTT. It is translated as CASRRDRGRTEAFF. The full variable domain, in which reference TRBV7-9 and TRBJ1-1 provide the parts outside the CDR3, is DTGVSQNPRHKITKRGQNVTFRCDPISEHNRLYWYRQTLGQGPEFLTYFQNEAQLEKSRLLSDRFSAERPKGSFSTLEIQRTEQGDSAMYLCASRRDRGRTEAFFGQGTRLTVV.

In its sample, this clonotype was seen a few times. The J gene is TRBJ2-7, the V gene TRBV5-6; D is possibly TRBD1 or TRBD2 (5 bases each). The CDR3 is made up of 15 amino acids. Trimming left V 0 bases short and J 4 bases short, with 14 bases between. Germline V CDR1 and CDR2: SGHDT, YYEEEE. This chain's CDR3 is CASSLVGQGAYEQYF. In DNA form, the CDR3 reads TGTGCCAGCAGCTTGGTGGGGCAGGGAGCATACGAGCAGTACTTC.

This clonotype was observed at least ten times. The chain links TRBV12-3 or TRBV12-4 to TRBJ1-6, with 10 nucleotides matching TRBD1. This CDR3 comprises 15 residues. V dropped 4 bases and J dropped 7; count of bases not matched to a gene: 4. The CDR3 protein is CASSSPGQGNSPLHF. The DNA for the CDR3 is TGTGCCAGCAGTTCCCCGGGACAGGGGAATTCACCCCTCCACTTT.

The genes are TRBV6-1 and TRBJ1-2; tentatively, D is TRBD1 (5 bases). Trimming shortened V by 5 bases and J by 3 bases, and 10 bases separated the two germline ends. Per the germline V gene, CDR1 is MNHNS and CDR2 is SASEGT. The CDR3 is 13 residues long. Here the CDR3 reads CASSNRDYYGYTF. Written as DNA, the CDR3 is TGTGCCAGCAGTAACCGGGACTACTATGGCTACACCTTC.